Sequencing of this T cell receptor (beta chain) was carried out in a study of T cells after yellow fever vaccination. Study-level points and caveats: Once the booster was given, most primary-vaccination clones reappeared, at roughly 96% for CD4 and approximately 88% for CD8.

TCRdb re-analysed the 5' RACE reads in MiXCR, keeping a single row per CDR3 protein. The data contain 300,000 to 450,000 distinct CDR3 sequences, 6.2% of them singletons. This CDR3 is built from 13 residues. Germline V lookup: CDR1 LNHNV, CDR2 YYDKDF (reference sequence). V was pared by 6 bases and J by 7 bases, with 7 bases of the junction left unmatched. This clonotype turned up a few times. Its target is unknown. The chain carries TRBV15 and TRBJ2-5, with 8 bases aligning to TRBD1. The sample here was PBMCs, taken 5 days after the yellow fever booster vaccination. The source of this sequence is a man aged 30 to 39 who received the YFV17D yellow fever vaccine. In DNA form, the CDR3 reads TGTGCCACCAGTTCAGGGGGCCTAATGACCCAGTACTTC. Protein: CATSSGGLMTQYF.